The 29 T cell receptor beta chains below were found in one sample sequenced in a study of blood T cell repertoires in COVID-19. Profiling relied on immunoSEQ multiplex PCR, and the TCRdb table lists in-frame clones only, not all of them. The table records tens of thousands of clones, roughly 80% of them present only once. The sample comprised peripheral blood. Receptor source: a human donor in a cohort sampled during active COVID-19.

V is TRBV19 and J is TRBJ2-2, with TRBD2 as a possible D gene (6 bases). From germline, CDR1 is LNHDA and CDR2 SQIVND (reference sequence). This CDR3 has 15 amino acids. Trimming shortened V by 1 base and J by 6 bases, and 12 bases separated the two germline ends. The CDR3 DNA is TGTGCCAGTAGTATAGGGGGGGAGGAGTCCGGGGAGCTGTTTTTT. It is translated as CASSIGGEESGELFF.

The V call is TRBV13, the J call TRBJ2-1, with unresolved D. Germline V lookup: CDR1 PRHDT, CDR2 FYEKMQ (reference sequence). Trimming stripped 5 bases from V and 0 bases from J, with 14 bases between. The CDR3 spans 16 residues. The CDR3 reads CASSSTSRSSYNEQFF. CDR3 nucleotides: TGTGCCAGCAGCAGTACCTCTAGGAGCTCCTACAATGAGCAGTTCTTC.

The J gene is TRBJ2-1, the V gene TRBV12-3 or TRBV12-4, with D possibly TRBD2 on 6 matching bases. Between the trimmed V and J ends, which lost 5 bases and 12 bases, there was a span of 17 bases. The CDR3 is 13 amino acids. The chain's CDR3 is CASSPRDSSGQFF. Written as DNA, the CDR3 is TGTGCCAGCAGTCCACGGGACTCCTCGGGGCAGTTCTTC.

V and J are TRBV18 and TRBJ1-2; D is unclear. This CDR3 spans 13 amino acids. The V end was cut by 2 bases, the J end by 8 bases, with 12 bases between. Germline CDR1 is KGHSH and CDR2 is LQKENI. The DNA for the CDR3 is TGTGCCAGCTCACCAGGCGAAGCGGGCGGCTACACCTTC. Its protein product is CASSPGEAGGYTF.

This clone was detected only once. The CDR3 here is CASSQEGTRTGGELFF. The CDR3 DNA sequence: TGTGCCAGCAGCCAAGAGGGGACTAGAACGGGCGGGGAGCTGTTTTTT. The chain employs TRBV3-1 (or the pseudogene TRBV3-2) and TRBJ2-2, with 8 nucleotides matching TRBD2. The V segment lost 0 bases and the J segment 7 bases; nucleotides outside the gene matches: 7. Per germline, CDR1 LGHDT and CDR2 YNNKEL (reference sequence). The CDR3 has 16 amino acids.

This sequence joins TRBV28 and TRBJ1-4, with 12 bases that match TRBD1. The CDR3 runs to 15 residues. Germline-derived CDR1 and CDR2 are MDHEN and SYDVKM. V was clipped by 4 bases and J by 8 bases; unmatched bases: 5. CDR3 coding DNA: TGTGCCAGCAGTTCCTACGGGACAGGGGGCGAAAAACTGTTTTTT. Amino acid sequence: CASSSYGTGGEKLFF.

J is TRBJ1-5 and V is TRBV30; 8 bases are a match to TRBD1. With V trimmed by 1 base and J by 5 bases, 4 bases remained unmatched. The CDR3 has 14 amino acids. Germline V gene data show CDR1 as GTSNPN and CDR2 as SVGIG (reference sequence). CDR3 sequence (DNA): TGTGCCTGGAGTGCCGGACAGGGCCATCAGCCCCAGCATTTT. Translating it yields CAWSAGQGHQPQHF.

The chain recombines TRBV5-6 with TRBJ2-7, with 10 bases that match TRBD1. Trimming cost V 4 bases and J 2 bases; bases outside gene matches: 6. Germline V gene data show CDR1 as SGHDT and CDR2 as YYEEEE. The CDR3 extends over 15 amino acids. The CDR3 nucleotides read TGTGCCAGCAGCCGACCCGGGACAGGGGCCTACGAGCAGTACTTC. Translating gives CASSRPGTGAYEQYF.

The CDR3 reads CASSHPGGSNEKLFF. The DNA for the CDR3 is TGTGCCAGCAGTCACCCCGGGGGATCTAATGAAAAACTGTTTTTT. This rearrangement joins TRBV2 to TRBJ1-4, with D perhaps matching TRBD1 (5 bases). V was shortened by 5 bases and J by 3 bases, with 13 bases between the two germline ends. Germline CDR1 SNHLY, CDR2 FYNNEI. The CDR3 totals 15 residues.

V and J are TRBV5-4 and TRBJ2-3, with a possible D match to TRBD2 (6 bases). V shed 0 bases and J shed 3 bases, with 14 bases lying between them. Germline loops: CDR1 SGHNT, CDR2 YYREEE (reference sequence). CDR3 length: 16 residues. The CDR3 coding sequence is TGTGCCAGCAGCTTGGCCGGGGGTCCAGGGACAGATACGCAGTATTTT. Protein sequence: CASSLAGGPGTDTQYF.

The chain recombines TRBV10-3 with TRBJ2-7; tentative D call: TRBD2 (6 bases). The CDR3 extends over 13 amino acids. V lost 4 bases to trimming and J lost 4 bases, with 11 bases between them. CDR1 and CDR2 (germline): ENHRY, SYGVKD. This chain's CDR3 is CAISGREDYEQYF. The CDR3 region has the DNA TGTGCCATCAGTGGTAGGGAGGATTACGAGCAGTACTTC.

The chain's CDR3 is CAWSVSGAPQTQYF. The CDR3, as DNA: TGTGCCTGGAGTGTGAGCGGAGCCCCCCAGACCCAGTACTTC. The rearrangement joins TRBV30 to TRBJ2-5; D might be TRBD2 (5 bases). The ends were cut back, 0 bases at V and 6 bases at J, with 14 bases in the middle. The CDR3 is 14 amino acids. In germline, CDR1 is GTSNPN, CDR2 SVGIG (reference sequence). Combining the CDR3 with reference TRBV30 and TRBJ2-5 gives the whole variable domain SQTIHQWPATLVQPVGSPLSLECTVEGTSNPNLYWYRQAAGRGLQLLFYSVGIGQISSEVPQNLSASRPQDRQFILSSKKLLLSDSGFYLCAWSVSGAPQTQYFGPGTRLLVL.

With respect to this clone: The identical CDR3 is also encoded by other nucleotide sequences in the sample. V is TRBV27 and J is TRBJ2-1; no clear D. The CDR3 covers 13 residues. V dropped 2 bases and J dropped 3 bases, with 5 bases sitting between them. The germline CDR1 and CDR2 sequences are MNHEY and SMNVEV (reference sequence). This CDR3 reads CASSLAGYNEQFF. The CDR3 DNA reads TGTGCCAGCAGTTTAGCCGGCTACAATGAGCAGTTCTTC.

V is TRBV18 and J is TRBJ2-5, with D perhaps TRBD1 (5 bases). Trimming removed 2 bases from V and 4 bases from J, with 14 bases in between. The CDR3 sequence is 15 residues long. Germline V gives CDR1 KGHSH, CDR2 LQKENI. The CDR3 region has the DNA TGTGCCAGCTCACCAGGCCAGGGAACGGGAGAGACCCAGTACTTC. Translation: CASSPGQGTGETQYF.

In DNA form, the CDR3 reads TGTGCCAGCTCACCAGGGATTAGCGGTCTGGGTACAGATACGCAGTATTTT. It yields the protein CASSPGISGLGTDTQYF. The rearrangement joins TRBV18 to TRBJ2-3, with a possible D match to TRBD2 (6 bases). V was shortened by 2 bases and J by 3 bases, with 18 bases between the two germline ends. The V gene's germline CDR1 is KGHSH and CDR2 LQKENI. The length of the CDR3 is 17 residues.

This clone has a single count. CDR3 DNA sequence: TGCGCCAGCAGCCAAGGAGCAGGGGCCGCTGCCGATCAGCCCCAGCATTTT. Encoded protein: CASSQGAGAAADQPQHF. This chain links TRBV4-1 with TRBJ1-5, with D perhaps matching TRBD1 (6 bases). The germline V and J ends were trimmed by 1 base and 5 bases, with 18 bases remaining between them. The germline CDR1 and CDR2 sequences are MGHRA and YSYEKL. CDR3 length equals 17 residues.

This clone was seen a handful of times. The CDR3 coding sequence is TGTGCCAGCAGCCCCGTCACGAGCGGAGGGAATGAGCAGTTCTTC. It specifies CASSPVTSGGNEQFF. The V gene is TRBV11-2, the J gene TRBJ2-1, with D possibly matching TRBD2 (6 bases). The CDR3 spans 15 residues. Trimming pared 5 bases from V and 7 bases from J, leaving 18 bases between. Germline V gene sequence: CDR1 SGHAT, CDR2 FQNNGV.

The chain joins TRBV28 to TRBJ2-7, with D possibly being TRBD1 (6 bases). V dropped 6 bases and J dropped 0 bases, with 15 bases sitting between them. Germline loops: CDR1 MDHEN, CDR2 SYDVKM. The CDR3 is 15 amino acids. CDR3 in DNA: TGTGCCAGCAGCCAAATAGGGGGAAGCTCCTACGAGCAGTACTTC. This encodes CASSQIGGSSYEQYF.

V is TRBV19 and J is TRBJ2-2; 7 bases align to TRBD1. The germline V gene has CDR1 LNHDA and CDR2 SQIVND (reference sequence). V dropped 5 bases and J dropped 2; count of bases not matched to a gene: 2. This CDR3 contains 14 residues. The CDR3 DNA reads as TGTGCCAGTAGTTGGGACAGCAACACCGGGGAGCTGTTTTTT. Protein: CASSWDSNTGELFF.

The chain couples TRBV19 to TRBJ2-3; D possibly corresponds to TRBD2 (6 bases). Germline values: CDR1 LNHDA, CDR2 SQIVND (reference sequence). CDR3 size: 15 residues. Trimming cost V 4 bases and J 1 base, with 12 bases left between them. The CDR3 coding sequence is TGTGCCAGTAGTAATCCGGGAGAAGGCACAGATACGCAGTATTTT. The encoded protein is CASSNPGEGTDTQYF.

This chain links TRBV11-2 with TRBJ2-1; no firm D call. CDR3 length: 15 residues. V was cut by 0 bases and J by 3 bases, with 9 bases left in between. CDR1 is SGHAT, CDR2 FQNNGV, per germline. The CDR3 reads CASSLDLSRYNEQFF. CDR3 coding DNA: TGTGCCAGCAGCTTAGATCTTTCCCGCTACAATGAGCAGTTCTTC.

This chain joins TRBV5-6 and TRBJ2-5; 9 bases map to TRBD1. CDR1 and CDR2 (germline): SGHDT, YYEEEE. The CDR3 sequence is 14 residues long. V lost 5 bases and J lost 0; bases outside the gene matches: 2. This CDR3 is CASSGQGYQETQYF. As DNA, the CDR3 is TGTGCCAGCAGTGGACAGGGGTACCAAGAGACCCAGTACTTC. Based on the CDR3 plus reference TRBV5-6 and TRBJ2-5, the full variable domain is DAGVTQSPTHLIKTRGQQVTLRCSPKSGHDTVSWYQQALGQGPQFIFQYYEEEERQRGNFPDRFSGHQFPNYSSELNVNALLLGDSALYLCASSGQGYQETQYFGPGTRLLVL.

This sequence joins TRBV6-2 or TRBV6-3 and TRBJ2-1; 7 nucleotides agree with TRBD2. V trimming: 5 bases; J trimming: 0 bases; junction bases outside the gene matches: 7. Germline CDR1 is MNHEY and CDR2 is SVGEGT. The CDR3 totals 16 residues. CDR3 region: CASSKPGLPSYNEQFF. CDR3 coding DNA: TGTGCCAGCAGTAAACCGGGACTACCCTCCTACAATGAGCAGTTCTTC.

The J gene is TRBJ2-3, the V gene TRBV5-4; 9 bases are a match to TRBD2. The CDR3 totals 16 residues. Germline V gene sequence: CDR1 SGHNT, CDR2 YYREEE (reference sequence). V trimming: 3 bases; J trimming: 6 bases; junction bases outside the gene matches: 11. CDR3 bases: TGTGCCAGCAGCTCCTTAGCGGGAGCCCTTGCGGATACGCAGTATTTT. This codes for CASSSLAGALADTQYF.

The chain combines TRBV18 with TRBJ2-7, with 10 bases lining up with TRBD1. The CDR3 has 15 residues. Germline CDR1 is KGHSH and CDR2 is LQKENI. Unmatched junction bases numbered 2, after V lost 3 bases and J lost 0 bases. DNA of the CDR3: TGTGCCAGCTCACCGGGACAGGGGCACTCCTACGAGCAGTACTTC. It is translated as CASSPGQGHSYEQYF. Based on the CDR3 plus reference TRBV18 and TRBJ2-7, the full variable domain is NAGVMQNPRHLVRRRGQEARLRCSPMKGHSHVYWYRQLPEEGLKFMVYLQKENIIDESGMPKERFSAEFPKEGPSILRIQQVVRGDSAAYFCASSPGQGHSYEQYFGPGTRLTVT.

The rearrangement uses TRBV20-1 and TRBJ1-2; D ambiguous. The CDR3 loop spans 11 amino acids. CDR1 DFQATT and CDR2 SNEGSKA come from the germline V gene (reference sequence). V gave up 8 bases and J gave up 3 bases, with 10 bases separating them. The CDR3 protein is CSRERDYGYTF. The CDR3 DNA is TGCAGTCGGGAACGGGACTATGGCTACACCTTC.

The gene calls are TRBV5-4 and TRBJ1-2, with 7 bases that match TRBD1. The CDR3 is made up of 13 amino acids. V shed 3 bases and J 5 bases; nucleotides not matched to a gene: 4. CDR1 is SGHNT and CDR2 is YYREEE in the germline V gene (reference sequence). Here the CDR3 reads CASSSEGAYGYTF. The CDR3, as DNA: TGTGCCAGCAGCTCCGAGGGGGCATATGGCTACACCTTC. Full variable domain (remainder filled in from reference TRBV5-4 and TRBJ1-2): ETGVTQSPTHLIKTRGQQVTLRCSSQSGHNTVSWYQQALGQGPQFIFQYYREEENGRGNFPPRFSGLQFPNYSSELNVNALELDDSALYLCASSSEGAYGYTFGSGTRLTVV.

The chain employs TRBV15 and TRBJ1-6; the D is unclear. The CDR3 extends over 15 amino acids. Trimming left V 5 bases short and J 7 bases short, with 15 bases between. Per germline, CDR1 LNHNV and CDR2 YYDKDF (reference sequence). In nucleotides, the CDR3 is TGTGCCACCAGCGCGACACGGTTTCTGAATTCACCCCTCCACTTT. Translating it yields CATSATRFLNSPLHF.

The chain links TRBV21-1 to TRBJ2-7; the listed D gene, TRBD2, was not tested against the DNA. TRBV21-1 is assigned pseudogene status. The CDR3 covers 13 residues. The CDR3, as DNA: TGTGCCGACTACCGGGCATCCTCCGGCGAGCAGTACTTC. Translating it yields CADYRASSGEQYF.